This TCR beta chain was found in a study of radiation and T cells in renal cell carcinoma. Study-wide results and limits: From baseline, blood top tumor clonotypes peaked at 2 weeks post-radiation.

Produced via immunoSEQ multiplex PCR; TCRdb's table is partial and in-frame only. The table shows around 29,000 clones, with roughly 80% occurring only once. Per the germline V gene, CDR1 is SQVTM and CDR2 is ANQGSEA. This CDR3 is built from 15 residues. V was pared by 3 bases and J by 1 base, with 15 bases between. Indicated time point: blood 4 weeks post-SBRT, at nephrectomy. Treatment here: 15 Gy SBRT to primary tumor, nephrectomy 4 weeks later. Nephrectomy followed 15 Gy stereotactic body radiation by 4 weeks. The patient's renal cell carcinoma had clear cell pathology. Turning to this clone: Its specificity is not known.

Sequenced material: blood, taken from a patient whose treatment included radiotherapy and nephrectomy. The chain joins TRBV29-1 to TRBJ1-2, with D possibly matching TRBD1 (5 bases). The sequence was obtained from a man between 60 and 70 years old with renal cell carcinoma. This CDR3 reads CSVEPLLGDNYGYTF. The CDR3, as DNA: TGCAGCGTTGAGCCCTTGTTGGGGGATAACTATGGCTACACCTTC.